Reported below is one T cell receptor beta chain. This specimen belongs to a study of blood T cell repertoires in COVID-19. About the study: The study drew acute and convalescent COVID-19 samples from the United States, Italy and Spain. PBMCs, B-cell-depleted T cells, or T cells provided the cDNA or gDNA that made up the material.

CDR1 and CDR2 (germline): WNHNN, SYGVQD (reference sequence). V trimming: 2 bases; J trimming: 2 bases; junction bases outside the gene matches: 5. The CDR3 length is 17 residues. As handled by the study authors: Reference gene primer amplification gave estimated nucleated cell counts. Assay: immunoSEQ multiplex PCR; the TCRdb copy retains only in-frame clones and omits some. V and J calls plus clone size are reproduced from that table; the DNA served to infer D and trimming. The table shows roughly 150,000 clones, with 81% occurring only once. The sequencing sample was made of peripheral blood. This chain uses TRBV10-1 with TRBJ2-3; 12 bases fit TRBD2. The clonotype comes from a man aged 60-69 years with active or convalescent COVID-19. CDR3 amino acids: CASSEGGLAGLTDTQYF. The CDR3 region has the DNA TGCGCCAGCAGTGAGGGGGGACTAGCGGGCCTCACAGATACGCAGTATTTT.